This entry lists 31 T cell receptor beta chains sequenced from one sample in a study of regulatory T cells in long-lasting Graves disease. Sample time point: newly diagnosed GD, antithyroid drugs for less than 3 months. PBMC RNA served as the TCR library source. Both iRepertoire HTBI primers and Arm-PCR of CDR3 regions were used to build the TCR beta libraries. TCRdb recomputed calls from the multiplex PCR reads with MiXCR, one row per CDR3 protein. The sample gives about 360,000 distinct CDR3 sequences, around 15% of which show up once; 20% to 25% is in the top ten. This sample also appeared in a second study, on T cells in Graves' hyperthyroidism and ophthalmopathy.

The sequencing here drew on peripheral blood mononuclear cells (PBMCs), taken at new diagnosis, from a patient treated with antithyroid drugs. The receptors were gathered from a woman under 30 with Graves disease.

To note about this clonotype: Without the conserved terminal phenylalanine or tryptophan, this CDR3 likely stems from a read error. The DNA is left out, because the CDR3 cannot be placed on it with certainty; the CDR3 is given as TCRdb lists it. This CDR3 reads CASSTSGAPNL. The rearrangement joins TRBV2 to TRBJ2-5; the D call TRBD2 from the table was never checked on the DNA. The CDR3 adds up to 11 amino acids, both ends counted. The V gene's germline CDR1 is SNHLY and CDR2 FYNNEI.

This clonotype was observed many times. This chain uses TRBV5-1 with TRBJ2-1; 10 nucleotides line up with TRBD2. After removal of 4 bases from V and 8 bases from J, the junction contained 6 bases not matched to a gene. This CDR3 spans 14 amino acids. Per the germline V gene, CDR1 is SGHRS and CDR2 is YFSETQ. The CDR3 DNA sequence: TGCGCCAGCAGCCGGGGACTAGCGAGGGATGAGCAGTTCTTC. This gives the protein CASSRGLARDEQFF.

This clonotype was detected many times. The gene calls are TRBV19 and TRBJ1-5; 10 bases fit TRBD1. There are 15 residues in the CDR3. The J segment lost 7 bases and the V segment lost 7 bases, leaving 10 bases of the junction unmatched. Germline V gene lookup returns CDR1 LNHDA and CDR2 SQIVND (reference sequence). The CDR3 reads CASNNRDRGWQPQHF. The CDR3 DNA follows: TGTGCCAGTAATAACCGGGACAGGGGATGGCAGCCCCAGCATTTT.

In its sample, this clonotype was seen a few times. The chain joins TRBV6-1 to TRBJ2-1; D might be TRBD1 or TRBD2, each matching 6 bases. The CDR3 length is 14 residues. The V gene's germline CDR1 is MNHNS and CDR2 SASEGT. Deletions cut 8 bases from V and 6 bases from J, with 17 bases between. The CDR3 reads CASSAGGPFNEQFF. The CDR3 bases are TGTGCCAGCTCCGCCGGGGGCCCCTTCAATGAGCAGTTCTTC.

Turning to this clonotype: One base away lies a much larger clone, so this may be a sequencing read error. This chain uses TRBV9 with TRBJ2-3; 8 bases are a match to TRBD2. From germline, CDR1 is SGDLS and CDR2 YYNGEE. The CDR3 is made up of 16 amino acids. The CDR3 nucleotides are TGTGCCAGCAGCGTAGGGCCCAGCGGGAGCACAGATATGCAGTATTTT. The encoded protein is CASSVGPSGSTDMQYF.

This clonotype was seen more than once but under ten times. CDR3: CAIRGNTDTQYF. The CDR3 DNA reads TGTGCCATCAGGGGAAACACAGATACGCAGTATTTT. The chain uses TRBV10-3 and TRBJ2-3, with no clear D. Per germline, CDR1 ENHRY and CDR2 SYGVKD. CDR3 length: 12 amino acids. V was pared by 6 bases and J by 2 bases, with 6 bases between.

This clonotype has a count of ten or more. This CDR3 is CASRAHLTVRGELFF. In DNA form, the CDR3 reads TGTGCCAGCAGGGCCCACCTAACGGTGCGGGGGGAGCTGTTTTTT. The chain recombines TRBV6-1 with TRBJ2-2; D not certain. V lost 6 bases and J lost 8, with 19 bases in between. Per the germline V gene, CDR1 is MNHNS and CDR2 is SASEGT. This CDR3 comprises 15 residues.

This clonotype was detected ten times or more. This chain connects TRBV3-1 to TRBJ2-7; D perhaps matches TRBD2 (5 bases). The V gene lost 3 bases and the J gene lost 1 base, with 16 bases spanning the gap. From germline, CDR1 is LGHDT and CDR2 YNNKEL (reference sequence). The CDR3 is 16 residues long. CDR3 DNA: TGTGCCAGCAGCCAGTTCGGGATTAAGGAATCCTACGAGCAGTACTTC. Translated, it gives CASSQFGIKESYEQYF.

The sample holds many counts of this clonotype. J is TRBJ2-6 and V is TRBV11-1, with no clear D. The germline V and J ends were trimmed by 3 bases and 1 base, with 7 bases remaining between them. This CDR3 has 15 residues. In germline, CDR1 is SGHAT, CDR2 FQDESV (reference sequence). CDR3 DNA: TGTGCCAGCAGCTTGACAATTTCTGGGGCCAACGTCCTGACTTTC. Its translation is CASSLTISGANVLTF.

This clonotype was observed many times. The J gene is TRBJ2-3, the V gene TRBV28; D is possibly TRBD1 or TRBD2 (5 bases each). In germline, CDR1 is MDHEN, CDR2 SYDVKM. The CDR3 is made up of 14 amino acids. V shed 6 bases and J shed 5 bases, with 15 bases lying between them. In DNA, the CDR3 is TGTGCCAGCAGCGTAGCGAGGGGAGTAGATACGCAGTATTTT. It yields the protein CASSVARGVDTQYF.

This clonotype was seen repeatedly, ten times or more. The rearrangement links TRBV27 to TRBJ1-1; D gene unclear. Germline V gene lookup returns CDR1 MNHEY and CDR2 SMNVEV (reference sequence). The ends were cut back, 5 bases at V and 6 bases at J, with 19 bases in the middle. The CDR3 runs to 15 residues. CDR3: CASSTTRRKSAEAFF. CDR3 nucleotide sequence: TGTGCCAGCAGTACCACCCGTCGAAAATCCGCTGAAGCTTTCTTT.

This clonotype has at least ten counts. The CDR3 coding sequence is TGTGCCAGCAGTTACCTGCGGGAGCGTTTTAGCAATGAGCAGTTCTTC. Encoded protein: CASSYLRERFSNEQFF. The gene calls are TRBV6-2 or TRBV6-3 and TRBJ2-1, with 7 bases lining up with TRBD2. Losses at the gene ends were 2 bases for V and 6 bases for J; bases not matched to a gene: 10. The CDR3 contains 16 residues. The germline CDR1 and CDR2 sequences are MNHEY and SVGEGT.

Ten or more counts support this clonotype. The chain has TRBV28 and TRBJ2-1; D unresolved. Germline CDR1 is MDHEN and CDR2 is SYDVKM. Trimming took off 5 bases at V and 0 bases at J, with 11 bases between the two ends. The CDR3 is made up of 15 amino acids. Here the CDR3 DNA reads TGTGCCAGCAGTCCCCCCTTGGGCTCCTACAATGAGCAGTTCTTC. Translation gives CASSPPLGSYNEQFF.

The V gene is TRBV20-1, the J gene TRBJ2-7, with 11 positions matching TRBD2. Germline V gene data show CDR1 as DFQATT and CDR2 as SNEGSKA (reference sequence). CDR3 length equals 15 residues. Losses at the gene ends were 1 base for V and 3 bases for J; bases not matched to a gene: 5. CDR3 in DNA: TGCAGTGCTAGAGGTTTAGCGGGGGGGATCTACGAGCAGTACTTC. Translated: CSARGLAGGIYEQYF.

The V call is TRBV20-1, the J call TRBJ2-2, with 11 bases that match TRBD2. This CDR3 comprises 16 residues. The V and J ends lost 3 bases and 5 bases, in that order; junction bases with no gene match: 8. The germline CDR1 and CDR2 sequences are DFQATT and SNEGSKA (reference sequence). The CDR3 spells CSARAASGGSTGELFF. CDR3 DNA sequence: TGCAGTGCTAGGGCGGCTAGCGGGGGGAGTACCGGGGAGCTGTTTTTT.

A remark on this clonotype: A much larger clone differs from this one at a single base, so this may be a read error. The chain employs TRBV6-2 or TRBV6-3 and TRBJ2-7, with TRBD1 matching 7 bases. Trimming cost V 5 bases and J 9 bases; bases outside gene matches: 4. Germline V gene sequence: CDR1 MNHEY, CDR2 SVGEGT. The CDR3 spans 11 residues. DNA for the CDR3: TGTGCCAGCAGTGAGGGGGCGGGGCAGTACTTC. Translation: CASSEGAGQYF.

This clonotype was counted many times. The rearrangement links TRBV9 to TRBJ2-1; 13 positions match TRBD2. There are 16 residues in the CDR3. V was pared by 4 bases and J by 9 bases, with 10 bases of the junction left unmatched. CDR1 is SGDLS, CDR2 YYNGEE, per germline. CDR3 amino acids: CASSLRLAGGSGEQFF. The CDR3 coding sequence is TGTGCCAGCAGCTTACGACTAGCGGGGGGTTCCGGTGAGCAGTTCTTC.

This clonotype was recorded at least ten times. V gene TRBV6-1 combines with J gene TRBJ2-2, with D possibly TRBD2 on 5 matching bases. The CDR3 has 14 residues. Germline assignment: CDR1 MNHNS and CDR2 SASEGT. Trimming cost V 10 bases and J 7 bases, with 19 bases left between them. The CDR3 reads CATPRQLGIGELFF. For the CDR3, the DNA is TGTGCCACCCCGCGCCAACTAGGGATCGGGGAGCTGTTTTTT.

To note about this clonotype: Possible read error: a much larger clone is one base away. The V and J genes are TRBV10-3 and TRBJ1-2; D call uncertain. CDR3 length: 14 residues. The ends were cut back, 3 bases at V and 7 bases at J, with 15 bases in the middle. The germline V gene has CDR1 ENHRY and CDR2 SYGVKD. Here the CDR3 DNA reads TGTGCCATCAGTGATTTAGTAAACAGCTGTGGCTACACCTTC. Translating gives CAISDLVNSCGYTF.

V is TRBV4-1 and J is TRBJ1-4, with 10 bases lining up with TRBD1. This CDR3 contains 15 residues. Losses at the gene ends were 0 bases for V and 6 bases for J; bases not matched to a gene: 1. Per germline, CDR1 MGHRA and CDR2 YSYEKL. CDR3 coding DNA: TGCGCCAGCAGCCAAGAAGGGACAGGGGATGAAAAACTGTTTTTT. Translation: CASSQEGTGDEKLFF.

About this clonotype: A read error is the likely source, as a far larger clone sits one nucleotide away. The genes are TRBV2 and TRBJ2-5; 11 bases align to TRBD2. The J call may be in error: the DNA end matches TRBJ2-1 better. Germline CDR1 is SNHLY and CDR2 is FYNNEI. The CDR3 is 17 amino acids. The CDR3 DNA follows: TGTGCCAGCAGGAACCTGGGCACTAGCGGGGGTTCGGATGAGCAGTTCTTC. This gives the protein CASRNLGTSGGSDEQFF.

This clonotype occurred a few times. The V gene is TRBV29-1, the J gene TRBJ2-5, with D hard to call. Germline V gene sequence: CDR1 SQVTM, CDR2 ANQGSEA. V lost 4 bases to trimming and J lost 4 bases, with 10 bases between them. This CDR3 region has 12 residues. The CDR3 reads CSVVTDGETQYF. The CDR3 DNA follows: TGCAGCGTTGTAACGGACGGAGAGACCCAGTACTTC.

This clonotype was seen repeatedly, ten times or more. This chain uses TRBV12-3 or TRBV12-4 with TRBJ1-6; D might be TRBD1 (5 bases). CDR3 length: 15 residues. Between the trimmed V and J ends, which lost 1 base and 6 bases, there was a span of 10 bases. The CDR3 DNA sequence: TGTGCCAGCAGTTTAGGGAGAGGGGCTAATTCACCCCTCCACTTT. Translated, it gives CASSLGRGANSPLHF.

The chain is built from TRBV30 and TRBJ1-2, with D perhaps TRBD1 (5 bases). The V end lost 5 bases, the J end lost 5 bases, and 21 bases lay between the germline ends. The germline V gene encodes CDR1 GTSNPN and CDR2 SVGIG (reference sequence). The CDR3 is 15 amino acids. The CDR3 DNA reads TGTGCCTGGGATAGGGGCCAAGGCTACCTGTATGGCTACACCTTC. It yields the protein CAWDRGQGYLYGYTF.

There are many counts of this clonotype. CDR3: CASRRTGAETQYF. CDR3 sequence (DNA): TGTGCCAGCAGGAGGACAGGGGCAGAGACCCAGTACTTC. The chain carries TRBV28 and TRBJ2-5, with 9 bases matching TRBD1. CDR3 size: 13 residues. Germline values: CDR1 MDHEN, CDR2 SYDVKM. Trimming removed 6 bases from V and 4 bases from J; junction bases left unmatched: 3.

The sample holds many counts of this clonotype. The chain employs TRBV20-1 and TRBJ2-7, with a possible D match to TRBD1 (5 bases). Germline lookup yields CDR1 DFQATT and CDR2 SNEGSKA (reference sequence). The CDR3 runs 13 residues. Trimming pared 6 bases from V and 4 bases from J, leaving 16 bases between. The CDR3 sequence: CSANQGSAYEQYF. CDR3 DNA sequence: TGCAGTGCCAACCAGGGTTCTGCGTACGAGCAGTACTTC.

This clonotype was counted only a few times. The rearrangement joins TRBV5-6 to TRBJ2-7; 8 bases match TRBD2. Germline values: CDR1 SGHDT, CDR2 YYEEEE. Trimming at V came to 0 bases and at J to 5 bases, leaving 7 bases not matched to a gene. CDR3 length equals 15 residues. In DNA form, the CDR3 reads TGTGCCAGCAGCTTGGGTGGGACTAGGAGGGACGAGCAGTACTTC. Amino acids: CASSLGGTRRDEQYF.

In its sample, this clonotype was seen many times. V gene TRBV3-1 combines with J gene TRBJ1-6, with D maybe TRBD1 (5 bases). The V end lost 1 base, the J end lost 9 bases, and 19 bases lay between the germline ends. This CDR3 spans 17 amino acids. Germline V gives CDR1 LGHDT, CDR2 YNNKEL (reference sequence). The CDR3 loop is CASSQALLRAGRSPLHF. CDR3 in DNA: TGTGCCAGCAGCCAAGCGCTCCTCAGGGCCGGACGTTCACCCCTCCACTTT.

This clonotype was picked up many times. The V gene is TRBV7-9, the J gene TRBJ2-1, with TRBD1 matching 7 bases. The CDR3 is 17 residues long. Looked up from germline, CDR1 is SEHNR and CDR2 is FQNEAQ (reference sequence). The ends lost 2 bases at V and 1 base at J; junction bases unmatched: 8. This CDR3 is CASSLRQGERSYNEQFF. The DNA of the CDR3 is TGTGCCAGCAGCTTAAGACAGGGCGAGAGGTCCTACAATGAGCAGTTCTTC.

J is TRBJ2-2 and V is TRBV9, with TRBD1 matching over 7 bases. The J segment lost 6 bases and the V segment lost 4 bases, leaving 9 bases of the junction unmatched. Germline V gene data show CDR1 as SGDLS and CDR2 as YYNGEE. CDR3 length: 15 amino acids. CDR3 sequence: CASSHGQVRAGELFF. For the CDR3, the DNA is TGTGCCAGCAGCCATGGACAGGTTCGGGCCGGGGAGCTGTTTTTT.

The V gene is TRBV3-1, the J gene TRBJ1-2, with 7 bases fitting TRBD1. The CDR3 is made up of 12 amino acids. Germline loops: CDR1 LGHDT, CDR2 YNNKEL (reference sequence). V shed 8 bases, J shed 8 bases, and the junction held 8 bases outside the gene matches. Here the CDR3 DNA reads TGTGCCAGCCACAGGACAGGTTCCGGCTACACCTTC. This translates into CASHRTGSGYTF.